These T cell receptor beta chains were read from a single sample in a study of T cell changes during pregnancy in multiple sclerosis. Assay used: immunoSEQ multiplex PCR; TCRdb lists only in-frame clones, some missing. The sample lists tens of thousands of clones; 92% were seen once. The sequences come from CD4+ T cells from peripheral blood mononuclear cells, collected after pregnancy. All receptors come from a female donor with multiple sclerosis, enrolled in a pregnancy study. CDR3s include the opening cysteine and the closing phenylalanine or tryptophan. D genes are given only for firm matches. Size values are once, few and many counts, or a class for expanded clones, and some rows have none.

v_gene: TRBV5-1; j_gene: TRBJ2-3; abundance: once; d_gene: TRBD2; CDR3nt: TGCGCCAGCAGCTTAGCGGGAACCCCCACAGATACGCAGTATTTT; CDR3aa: CASSLAGTPTDTQYF
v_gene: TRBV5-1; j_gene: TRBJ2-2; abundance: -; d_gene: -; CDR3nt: TGCGCCAGCAGCTTGGCCAGGACCGGGGAGCTGTTTTTT; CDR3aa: CASSLARTGELFF
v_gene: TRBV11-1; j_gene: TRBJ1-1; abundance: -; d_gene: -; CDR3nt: TGTGCCAGCAGCTTCACAGGGTTTGAAGCTTTCTTT; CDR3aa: CASSFTGFEAFF
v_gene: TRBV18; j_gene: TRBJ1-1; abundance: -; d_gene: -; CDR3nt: TGTGCCAGCTCACCTAGTGAGGGTACGGGGACTGAAGCTTTCTTT; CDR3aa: CASSPSEGTGTEAFF
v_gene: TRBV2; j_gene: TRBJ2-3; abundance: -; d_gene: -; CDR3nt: TGTGCCAGCAGGGCTCAGGCAGGGTTTACAGATACGCAGTATTTT; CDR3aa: CASRAQAGFTDTQYF
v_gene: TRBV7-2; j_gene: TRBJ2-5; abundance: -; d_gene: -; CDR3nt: TGTGCCAGCAGCTTAGTCCCGGAGACCCAGTACTTC; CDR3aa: CASSLVPETQYF
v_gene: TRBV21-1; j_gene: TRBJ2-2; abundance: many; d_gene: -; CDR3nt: TGTGCCAGCAGCAAAGAGGGAGGGAGGACCGGGGAGCTGTTTTTT; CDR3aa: CASSKEGGRTGELFF
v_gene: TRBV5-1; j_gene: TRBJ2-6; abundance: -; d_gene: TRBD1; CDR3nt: TGCGCCAGCAGCTGGACAGGGGTCTCTGGGGCCAACGTCCTGACTTTC; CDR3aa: CASSWTGVSGANVLTF
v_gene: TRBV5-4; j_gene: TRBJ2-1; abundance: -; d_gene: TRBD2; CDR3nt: TGTGCCAGCAGCCGTAGCGGGAGGGCCGACAATGAGCAGTTCTTC; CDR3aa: CASSRSGRADNEQFF
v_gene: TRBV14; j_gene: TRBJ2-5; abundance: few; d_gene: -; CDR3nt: TGTGCCAGCAGCCCTCCTAGGATGGAGACCCAGTACTTC; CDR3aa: CASSPPRMETQYF
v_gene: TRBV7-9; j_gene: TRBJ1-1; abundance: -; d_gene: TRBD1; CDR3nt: TGTGCCAGCAGCTCGGGACAGGGGAGAAGAACTGAAGCTTTCTTT; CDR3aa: CASSSGQGRRTEAFF